This T cell receptor beta chain was profiled in a study of shared T cell receptors in the human thymus. Losses at the gene ends were 3 bases for V and 0 bases for J; bases not matched to a gene: 6. The V gene's germline CDR1 is SGHAT and CDR2 FQDESV (reference sequence). The CDR3 spans 16 residues. Only in-frame clones appear in the TCRdb table, and some are missing; sequencing was by immunoSEQ multiplex PCR. The sample holds about 500,000 clones; approximately 78% are singletons and the top ten take approximately 0.013%. These sequences were also reported in another study, on human thymus T cells.

The sample comprised thymocytes. This clonotype was sampled from a boy under three years old with a congenital heart defect. This chain links TRBV11-1 with TRBJ1-1, with TRBD1 matching over 8 bases. The CDR3 loop reads CASSFSQGALNTEAFF. CDR3 bases: TGTGCCAGCAGCTTTTCGCAGGGGGCCCTGAACACTGAAGCTTTCTTT.